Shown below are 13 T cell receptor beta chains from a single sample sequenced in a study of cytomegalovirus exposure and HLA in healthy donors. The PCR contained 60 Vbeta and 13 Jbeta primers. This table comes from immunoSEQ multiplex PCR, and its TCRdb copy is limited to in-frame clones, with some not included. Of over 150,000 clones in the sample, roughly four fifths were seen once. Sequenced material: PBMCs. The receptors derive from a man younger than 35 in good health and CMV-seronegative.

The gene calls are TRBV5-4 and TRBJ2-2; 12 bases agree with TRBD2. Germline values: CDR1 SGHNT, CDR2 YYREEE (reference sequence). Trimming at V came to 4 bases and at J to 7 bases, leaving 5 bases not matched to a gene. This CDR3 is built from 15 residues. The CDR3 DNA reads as TGTGCCAGCAGCGATCTAGCGGGGGGGTTCGGGGAGCTGTTTTTT. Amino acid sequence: CASSDLAGGFGELFF.

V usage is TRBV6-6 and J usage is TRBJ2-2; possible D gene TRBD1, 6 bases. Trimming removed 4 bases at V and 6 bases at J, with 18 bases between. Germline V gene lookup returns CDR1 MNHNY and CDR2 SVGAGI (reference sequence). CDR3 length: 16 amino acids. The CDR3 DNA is TGTGCCAGCAGTTCACACTCAGGGGATGAGGCCGGGGAGCTGTTTTTT. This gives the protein CASSSHSGDEAGELFF.

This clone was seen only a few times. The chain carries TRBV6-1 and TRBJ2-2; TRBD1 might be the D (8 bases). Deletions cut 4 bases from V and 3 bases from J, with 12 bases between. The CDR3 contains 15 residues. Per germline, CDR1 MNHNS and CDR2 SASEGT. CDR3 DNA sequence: TGTGCCAGCAGTGTACAGGGGGGGGACACCGGGGAGCTGTTTTTT. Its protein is CASSVQGGDTGELFF.

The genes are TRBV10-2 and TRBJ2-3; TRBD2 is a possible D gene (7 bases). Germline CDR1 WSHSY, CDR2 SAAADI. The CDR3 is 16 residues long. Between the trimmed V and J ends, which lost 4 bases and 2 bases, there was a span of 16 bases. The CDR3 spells CASSGGRGGLTDTQYF. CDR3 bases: TGCGCCAGCAGTGGTGGAAGGGGGGGACTCACAGATACGCAGTATTTT.

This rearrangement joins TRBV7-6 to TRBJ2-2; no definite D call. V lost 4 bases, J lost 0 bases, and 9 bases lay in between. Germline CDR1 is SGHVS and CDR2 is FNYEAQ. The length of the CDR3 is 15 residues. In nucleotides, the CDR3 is TGTGCCAGCAGCTCCCGAGGAACGAACACCGGGGAGCTGTTTTTT. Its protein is CASSSRGTNTGELFF.

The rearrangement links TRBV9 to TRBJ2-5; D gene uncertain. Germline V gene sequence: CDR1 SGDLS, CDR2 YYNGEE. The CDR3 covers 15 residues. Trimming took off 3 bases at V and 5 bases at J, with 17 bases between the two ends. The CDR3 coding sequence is TGTGCCAGCAGCGGCCGCGGAGTCTCGTTGGAGACCCAGTACTTC. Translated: CASSGRGVSLETQYF.

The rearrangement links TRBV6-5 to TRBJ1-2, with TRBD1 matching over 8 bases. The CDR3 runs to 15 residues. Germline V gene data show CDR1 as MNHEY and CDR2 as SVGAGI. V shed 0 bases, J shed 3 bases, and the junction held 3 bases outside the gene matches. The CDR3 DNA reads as TGTGCCAGCAGTTACTCGGCAGGGGGCTACTATGGCTACACCTTC. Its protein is CASSYSAGGYYGYTF.

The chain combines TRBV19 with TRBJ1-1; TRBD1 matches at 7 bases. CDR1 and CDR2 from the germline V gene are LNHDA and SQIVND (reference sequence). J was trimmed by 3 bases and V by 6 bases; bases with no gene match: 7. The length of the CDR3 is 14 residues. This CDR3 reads CASSRQGADTEAFF. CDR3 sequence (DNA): TGTGCCAGTAGCCGACAGGGAGCGGACACTGAAGCTTTCTTT.

The CDR3 is CASSRFRGRETQYF. CDR3 nucleotide sequence: TGCGCCAGCAGCCGGTTTAGGGGTAGAGAGACCCAGTACTTC. The J gene is TRBJ2-5, the V gene TRBV5-1, with D perhaps TRBD1 (5 bases). Between the trimmed V and J ends, which lost 4 bases and 4 bases, there was a span of 14 bases. Per germline, CDR1 SGHRS and CDR2 YFSETQ. This CDR3 region has 14 residues.

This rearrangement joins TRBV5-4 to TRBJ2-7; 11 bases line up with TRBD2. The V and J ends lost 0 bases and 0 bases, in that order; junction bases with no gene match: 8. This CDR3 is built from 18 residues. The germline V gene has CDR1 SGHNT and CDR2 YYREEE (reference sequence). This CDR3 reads CASSLGLAGTLLSYEQYF. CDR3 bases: TGTGCCAGCAGCTTGGGACTAGCGGGAACCCTCCTCTCCTACGAGCAGTACTTC.

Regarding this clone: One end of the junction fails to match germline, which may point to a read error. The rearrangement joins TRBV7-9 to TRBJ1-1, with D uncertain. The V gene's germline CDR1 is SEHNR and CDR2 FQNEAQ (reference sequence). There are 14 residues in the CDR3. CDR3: CSSSPPTENTEAFF. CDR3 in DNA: TGTTCCAGCAGCCCACCAACAGAGAACACTGAAGCTTTCTTT.

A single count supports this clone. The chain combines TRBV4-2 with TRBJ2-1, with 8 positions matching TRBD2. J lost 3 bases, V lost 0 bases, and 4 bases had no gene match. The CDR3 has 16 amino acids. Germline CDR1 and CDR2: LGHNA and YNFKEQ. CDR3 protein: CASSQDSLADYNEQFF. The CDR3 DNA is TGTGCCAGCAGCCAAGATTCACTAGCGGACTACAATGAGCAGTTCTTC.

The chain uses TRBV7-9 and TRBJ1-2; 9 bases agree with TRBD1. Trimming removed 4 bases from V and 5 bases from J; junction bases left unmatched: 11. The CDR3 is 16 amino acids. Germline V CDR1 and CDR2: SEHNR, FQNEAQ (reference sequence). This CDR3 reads CASSSDRGGPFYGYTF. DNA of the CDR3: TGTGCCAGCAGCTCGGACAGGGGAGGACCCTTTTATGGCTACACCTTC.